A single T cell receptor beta chain is shown here with its context. Its antigen is not known. This entry is derived from a study of CXCR3-negative and CXCR3-positive naive CD8 T cells. Overall study findings and caveats: Cryopreserved cells partially lost CXCR3 expression, and fresh PBMCs were used in most assays. Whereas memory cells differed, naive CXCR3-negative and CXCR3-positive cells shared similar TRBV-TRBJ usage. The study found comparably high diversity in both naive subsets and much lower diversity in memory CD8+ cells.

All TRB cDNA libraries came from 5' RACE performed with UMI labels. Reanalyzing the 5' RACE reads, TCRdb keeps one entry per CDR3 protein, without DNA. The table for this sample gives about 43,000 distinct CDR3 sequences. The sequenced sample was memory CD8+ T cells from blood. The clonotype was recovered from a human donor in good health. Some clones in this sample may be carry-over from other donors' samples.

The CDR3 reads CASSPQTGASTDTQYF. The V gene is TRBV7-9, the J gene TRBJ2-3; the TCRdb D gene call, TRBD1, has no DNA to confirm it. Germline V lookup: CDR1 SEHNR, CDR2 FQNEAQ (reference sequence). The CDR3 runs 16 residues.